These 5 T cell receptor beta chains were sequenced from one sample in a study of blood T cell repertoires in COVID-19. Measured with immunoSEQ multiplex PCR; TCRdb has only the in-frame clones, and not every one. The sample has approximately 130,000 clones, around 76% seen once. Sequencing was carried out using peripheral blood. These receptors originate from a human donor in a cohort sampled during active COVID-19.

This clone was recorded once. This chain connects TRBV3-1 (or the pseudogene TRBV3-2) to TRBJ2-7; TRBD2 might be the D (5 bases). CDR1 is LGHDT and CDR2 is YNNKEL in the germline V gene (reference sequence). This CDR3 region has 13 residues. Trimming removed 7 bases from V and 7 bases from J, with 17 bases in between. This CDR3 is CASKKAGKGEQYF. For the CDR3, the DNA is TGTGCCAGCAAAAAAGCCGGGAAAGGGGAGCAGTACTTC.

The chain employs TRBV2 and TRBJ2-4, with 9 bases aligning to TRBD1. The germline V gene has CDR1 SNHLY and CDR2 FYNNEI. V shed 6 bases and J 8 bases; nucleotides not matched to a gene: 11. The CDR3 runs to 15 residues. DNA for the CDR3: TGTGCCAGCAGCTTGGGACAGGGCAAAGGGGACATTCAGTACTTC. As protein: CASSLGQGKGDIQYF.

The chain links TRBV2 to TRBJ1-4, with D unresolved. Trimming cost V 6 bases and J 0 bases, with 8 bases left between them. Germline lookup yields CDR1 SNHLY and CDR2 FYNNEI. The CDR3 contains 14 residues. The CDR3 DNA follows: TGTGCCAGCAGAGAACAGACAACTAATGAAAAACTGTTTTTT. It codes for CASREQTTNEKLFF. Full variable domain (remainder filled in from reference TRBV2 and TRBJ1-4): EPEVTQTPSHQVTQMGQEVILRCVPISNHLYFYWYRQILGQKVEFLVSFYNNEISEKSEIFDDQFSVERPDGSNFTLKIRSTKLEDSAMYFCASREQTTNEKLFFGSGTQLSVL.

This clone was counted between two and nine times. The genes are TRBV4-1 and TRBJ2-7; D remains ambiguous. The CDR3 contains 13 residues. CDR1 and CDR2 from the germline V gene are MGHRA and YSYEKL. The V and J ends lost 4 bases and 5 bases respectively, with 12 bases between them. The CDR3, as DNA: TGCGCCAGCAGCCGAAGTTCAGGTAACGAGCAGTACTTC. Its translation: CASSRSSGNEQYF.

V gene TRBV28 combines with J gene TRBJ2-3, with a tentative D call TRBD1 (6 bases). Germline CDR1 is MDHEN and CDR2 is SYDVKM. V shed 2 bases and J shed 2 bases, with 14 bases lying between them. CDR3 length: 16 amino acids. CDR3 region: CASSLGQGSITDTQYF. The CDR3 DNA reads TGTGCCAGCAGTTTAGGGCAGGGGAGTATCACAGATACGCAGTATTTT.